Listed below are T cell receptor beta chains from one sample, sequenced in a study of blood T cell repertoires in COVID-19. Method: immunoSEQ multiplex PCR; TCRdb's copy keeps in-frame clones and lacks some. The sample records roughly 230,000 clones, about nine tenths being singletons. Sequenced sample: PBMCs or T cells enriched from blood (not recorded which). The receptors come from a man aged 25 to 45 in a cohort exposed to, infected with or recovered from COVID-19 (not recorded which). Each CDR3 is given with its conserved first and last residue. The D gene is left open where the match is weak. Clone sizes are given selectively: once, few, many, or a class where the clone is expanded.

V gene,D gene,clone size,J gene,CDR3 DNA,CDR3 protein
TRBV4-2,.,.,TRBJ2-7,TGTGCCAGCAGCCAAGGAGGCTACGAGCAGTACTTC,CASSQGGYEQYF
TRBV19,TRBD1,.,TRBJ1-5,TGTGCCAGTAAAGAGGACAGGGATTTCAATCAGCCCCAGCATTTT,CASKEDRDFNQPQHF
TRBV15,.,.,TRBJ1-5,TGTGCCACCAGCAGAGGGCAGGGTTATCAGCCCCAGCATTTT,CATSRGQGYQPQHF
TRBV19,TRBD1,.,TRBJ1-3,TGTGCCAGTAGTTTACCGGGACAGGGGCGAAGGTCCACCATATATTTT,CASSLPGQGRRSTIYF
TRBV10-1,TRBD2,.,TRBJ2-1,TGCGCCAGCAGTGCCGGGACTATAGAGCAGTTCTTC,CASSAGTIEQFF
TRBV28,.,.,TRBJ2-1,TGTGCCAGCAGTTTATATGGGGAGCGGAATGAGCAGTTCTTC,CASSLYGERNEQFF
TRBV9,TRBD1,.,TRBJ2-1,TGTGCCAGCAGACCAGGGGGGACAGGTCCTACCAATGAGCAGTTCTTC,CASRPGGTGPTNEQFF
TRBV3-1/TRBV3-2,TRBD2,.,TRBJ2-7,TGTGCCAGCAGCCCCACTGGCGGGAGTGTGTACGAGCAGTACTTC,CASSPTGGSVYEQYF
TRBV28,.,.,TRBJ2-1,TGTGCCAGCAGTTTATTCGTTCTAGGATACTCCTACAATGAGCAGTTCTTC,CASSLFVLGYSYNEQFF
TRBV7-3,TRBD1,.,TRBJ1-6,TGTGCCAGCAGCGAGACAGGGCTCAATTCACCCCTCCACTTT,CASSETGLNSPLHF
TRBV7-6,.,.,TRBJ1-2,TGTGCCAGCAGCTTAACAAAAGGGGCCGCCGATTATGGCTACACCTTC,CASSLTKGAADYGYTF
TRBV5-1,.,.,TRBJ2-1,TGCGCCAGCAGCTTGGGGGTATTAGGGGAGGATGAGCAGTTCTTC,CASSLGVLGEDEQFF
TRBV19,TRBD1,.,TRBJ1-1,TGTGCCAGTAGTATAGCTGGGACAGCTACTGAAGCTTTCTTT,CASSIAGTATEAFF
TRBV11-3,TRBD1,.,TRBJ2-7,TGTGCCAGCAGCTTAGGGACAGGGAGCGTGGACGAGCAGTACTTC,CASSLGTGSVDEQYF
TRBV7-3,TRBD1,.,TRBJ2-1,TGTGCCAGCAGCACACGGGACAGGTTAACCGAGCAGTTCTTC,CASSTRDRLTEQFF
TRBV15,TRBD2,.,TRBJ2-1,TGTGCCACCCGGGGTCGGGGGGGCTACAATGAGCAGTTCTTC,CATRGRGGYNEQFF
TRBV3-1/TRBV3-2,.,.,TRBJ2-7,TGTGCCAGCAGCCAAGGACTAACCTACGAGCAGTACTTC,CASSQGLTYEQYF
TRBV12-3/TRBV12-4,TRBD2,.,TRBJ2-1,TGTGCCAGCAACCCGACTAGCGGCCCAACTCAGTTCTTC,CASNPTSGPTQFF
TRBV9,TRBD2,.,TRBJ2-1,TGTGCCAGCAGCGATAAAGCGGGACTAGCGGGAGAGAATGAGCAGTTCTTC,CASSDKAGLAGENEQFF
TRBV6-2/TRBV6-3,.,once,TRBJ1-5,TGTGCCAGCAGTTTGAGTAGCAATCAGCCCCAGCATTTT,CASSLSSNQPQHF
TRBV5-1,TRBD1,.,TRBJ2-1,TGCGCCAGCAGCGCCCCAACAGGGGTCCAATACAATGAGCAGTTCTTC,CASSAPTGVQYNEQFF
TRBV9,TRBD2,.,TRBJ2-7,TGTGCCAGCAGCGTAGAGGGCGGGAGGGCAGGCGAGCAGTACTTC,CASSVEGGRAGEQYF
TRBV9,TRBD1,.,TRBJ2-3,TGTGCCAGCAGCGTAACAGGGGGAGGTTCAGATACGCAGTATTTT,CASSVTGGGSDTQYF
TRBV24-1,.,once,TRBJ1-5,TGTGCCACCAGTGACGTAGGGGGGGGCAATCAGCCCCAGCATTTT,CATSDVGGGNQPQHF
TRBV15,TRBD1,.,TRBJ1-4,TGTGCCACCAAGGGAGGCAGGGGGCGATCTAATGAAAAACTGTTTTTT,CATKGGRGRSNEKLFF
TRBV6-5,TRBD2,.,TRBJ2-1,TGTGCCAGCAGTTACTATCCTAGCGGGAGTATCAATGAGCAGTTCTTC,CASSYYPSGSINEQFF
TRBV29-1,TRBD2,.,TRBJ2-1,TGCAGCGTTGAGTCGTTCGGGGCCGCGGGAGTCGAAAGGAATGAGCAGTTCTTC,CSVESFGAAGVERNEQFF
TRBV21-1,.,.,TRBJ1-2,TGTGCCAGCAGCCCACGATTATGGACAGAACTCTATGGCTACACCTTC,CASSPRLWTELYGYTF
TRBV29-1,.,.,TRBJ2-1,TGCAGCGTTGAGTCTGGCGGGATGAACAATGAGCAGTTCTTC,CSVESGGMNNEQFF
TRBV5-1,TRBD1,.,TRBJ1-1,TGCGCCAGCAGCGAACAGGCGGGACAGGGGGTCACTGAAGCTTTCTTT,CASSEQAGQGVTEAFF
TRBV18,.,.,TRBJ2-7,TGTGCCAGCTCACCACGGCGGGTCAAATCCTACGAGCAGTACTTC,CASSPRRVKSYEQYF
TRBV27,.,.,TRBJ1-2,TGTGCCAGCAGTCCCCTCGGCAGCCCCGGGGGCTACACCTTC,CASSPLGSPGGYTF
TRBV24-1,.,.,TRBJ2-6,TGTGCCAGCGGGGGCAGGGAAAGGTCCTCTGGGGCCAACGTCCTGACTTTC,CASGGRERSSGANVLTF
TRBV27,TRBD1,.,TRBJ1-2,TGTGCCAGCAGTTCGGGGGGACAGGGGTTCGTGAGCTATGGCTACACCTTC,CASSSGGQGFVSYGYTF
TRBV7-8,TRBD2,.,TRBJ2-7,TGTGCCAGCAGCGTAGAGCCCGGGACTAGCGTCCGGGAGCAGTACTTC,CASSVEPGTSVREQYF
TRBV6-2/TRBV6-3,.,.,TRBJ2-5,TGTGCCAGCAGTTACTTCACGGGGGTTCAAGAGACCCAGTACTTC,CASSYFTGVQETQYF
TRBV2,.,.,TRBJ1-2,TGTGCCAGCAGTGAAGACAGGGCAATCGCCTACACCTTC,CASSEDRAIAYTF
TRBV4-1,TRBD1,.,TRBJ1-2,TGCGCCAGCAGCCAACCGCCCCAGGGGGCAAGGGGCTACACCTTC,CASSQPPQGARGYTF
TRBV5-6,.,few,TRBJ2-3,TGTGCCAGCAGCTTGTCTGGCACAGATACGCAGTATTTT,CASSLSGTDTQYF
TRBV6-4,.,once,TRBJ2-3,TGTGCCAGCAGTAGCGGGAGCACAGATACGCAGTATTTT,CASSSGSTDTQYF
TRBV16,TRBD1,.,TRBJ2-4,TGTGCCAGCAGCCCCCGAATCGACAGGGAAGTTCAGTACTTC,CASSPRIDREVQYF
TRBV9,TRBD1,.,TRBJ1-2,TGTGCCAGCAGCGCCCCAACAGGGGGCCACTATGGCTACACCTTC,CASSAPTGGHYGYTF
TRBV28,.,.,TRBJ1-1,TGTGCCAGCAGTACAGGGTTGAACACTGAAGCTTTCTTT,CASSTGLNTEAFF
TRBV6-2/TRBV6-3,.,.,TRBJ2-1,TGTGCCAGCAGTTACTCCCGGGAGCAGTTCTTC,CASSYSREQFF
TRBV28,.,few,TRBJ1-5,TGTGCCAGCAGGATTACTCGGGACAAATTGAAATACCAGCCCCAGCATTTT,CASRITRDKLKYQPQHF
TRBV6-6,TRBD1,.,TRBJ1-1,TGTGCCAGCAGTTACTCCATAGGACAGGGTGGGACTGAAGCTTTCTTT,CASSYSIGQGGTEAFF
TRBV10-3,.,.,TRBJ1-2,TGTGCCATCAATGACCGGATCGGGGGGTATGGCTACACCTTC,CAINDRIGGYGYTF
TRBV27,.,.,TRBJ2-1,TGTGCCAGCAGTTGGGCCCCTCCCTCGTTCGGTGAGCAGTTCTTC,CASSWAPPSFGEQFF
TRBV7-6,TRBD2,.,TRBJ2-1,TGTGCCAGCAGCTTAGCGGGAGTCATCGGGACTAGCGACTACAATGAGCAGTTCTTC,CASSLAGVIGTSDYNEQFF
TRBV28,.,.,TRBJ2-7,TGTGCCAGCAGTTCCCTCACCCTCAGGAGGGGTTACGAGCAGTACTTC,CASSSLTLRRGYEQYF
TRBV29-1,.,.,TRBJ2-7,TGCAGCGTTGTAGCTGGGGCGATGGAGGAGCAGTACTTC,CSVVAGAMEEQYF
TRBV11-2,.,once,TRBJ1-2,TGTGCCAGCAGCGAAAACGACGGAAGCGCAGGCTACACCTTC,CASSENDGSAGYTF
TRBV10-1,TRBD2,once,TRBJ2-7,TGCGCCAGCAGAAAGCGGGAGGGCGCCTACGAGCAGTACTTC,CASRKREGAYEQYF
TRBV7-2,.,.,TRBJ2-5,TGTGCCAGCAGCTCAACCCGGGTTGGGGGCGTGGAGACCCAGTACTTC,CASSSTRVGGVETQYF